These T cell receptor beta chains were read from a single sample in a study of cytomegalovirus exposure and HLA in healthy donors. The method was immunoSEQ multiplex PCR; TCRdb's version includes in-frame clones alone and lacks a portion of them. The repertoire has some 120,000 clones, about 8.5% of them found once; the top ten carry 5% to 7%. The sample was PBMCs. These receptors were taken from a man aged 40-49 years in good health and CMV-seronegative. Each CDR3 is given with its conserved first and last residue. The D gene is left open where the match is weak. Part of the rows lack a size; the others show once, few, many or a class for expanded clones.

d_gene,abundance,v_gene,j_gene,CDR3aa,CDR3nt
TRBD2,-,TRBV7-3,TRBJ2-2,CASSLLTGLAGVRELFF,TGTGCCAGCAGCCTATTAACCGGACTAGCGGGGGTCCGGGAGCTGTTTTTT
TRBD1,few,TRBV11-2,TRBJ2-5,CASSPRDSEGARGQETQYF,TGTGCCAGCAGCCCCCGGGACAGTGAAGGGGCAAGGGGGCAAGAGACCCAGTACTTC
-,-,TRBV7-9,TRBJ2-7,CASSLTDSLYEQYF,TGTGCCAGCAGCTTAACGGACAGTCTTTACGAGCAGTACTTC
-,-,TRBV29-1,TRBJ1-2,CSVEFWRQPDSNYGYTF,TGCAGCGTTGAATTTTGGAGACAGCCTGACTCTAACTATGGCTACACCTTC
-,-,TRBV6-6,TRBJ1-5,CASSLGADSNQPQHF,TGTGCCAGCAGTTTAGGGGCGGATAGCAATCAGCCCCAGCATTTT
TRBD1,-,TRBV2,TRBJ1-2,CASSGTENYGYTF,TGTGCCAGCAGCGGGACAGAGAACTATGGCTACACCTTC
TRBD2,-,TRBV29-1,TRBJ2-5,CSVGPSGGSQETQYF,TGCAGCGTTGGCCCTAGCGGGGGGTCCCAAGAGACCCAGTACTTC
-,few,TRBV4-3,TRBJ2-3,CASSQGGWDTQYF,TGCGCCAGCAGCCAAGGGGGCTGGGATACGCAGTATTTT
-,-,TRBV5-1,TRBJ2-5,CASSLASEETQYF,TGCGCCAGCAGCTTGGCCTCGGAAGAGACCCAGTACTTC
-,-,TRBV28,TRBJ2-1,CASSAGPGSSYNEQFF,TGTGCCAGCAGTGCGGGCCCCGGTAGCTCCTACAATGAGCAGTTCTTC
-,-,TRBV4-1,TRBJ2-2,CASSQDRGTGELFF,TGCGCCAGCAGCCAAGACAGGGGCACCGGGGAGCTGTTTTTT
TRBD2,-,TRBV11-2,TRBJ2-5,CASSPYLGAGGLSEQYF,TGTGCCAGCAGCCCGTATCTAGGCGCGGGGGGCCTCAGCGAACAGTACTTC
TRBD1,-,TRBV19,TRBJ1-1,CASSPSNPGGEAFF,TGTGCCAGTAGCCCCTCTAACCCAGGGGGTGAAGCTTTCTTT
TRBD1,few,TRBV5-5,TRBJ2-5,CASSLDRGLNQETQYF,TGTGCCAGCAGCTTAGACAGGGGGCTGAACCAAGAGACCCAGTACTTC
-,few,TRBV5-1,TRBJ1-1,CASKSVGGNLEAFF,TGCGCCAGCAAGTCGGTAGGGGGTAACTTAGAAGCTTTCTTT
TRBD1,few,TRBV7-9,TRBJ1-5,CASSSDREGFNQPQHF,TGTGCCAGCAGCTCGGACAGGGAGGGATTCAATCAGCCCCAGCATTTT
TRBD1,-,TRBV27,TRBJ1-6,CASGGGTGFSPLHF,TGTGCCAGCGGGGGAGGGACAGGGTTTTCACCCCTCCACTTT
TRBD1,-,TRBV2,TRBJ2-7,CASSPRDRTYEQYF,TGTGCCAGCAGCCCCCGGGACAGGACCTACGAGCAGTACTTC
TRBD2,few,TRBV2,TRBJ2-1,CASSEGPSGGLRGNEQFF,TGTGCCAGCAGTGAGGGGCCTAGCGGGGGGCTACGGGGCAATGAGCAGTTCTTC
TRBD1,-,TRBV28,TRBJ1-1,CASSTGVSSTEAFF,TGTGCCAGCAGTACAGGGGTTTCGAGCACTGAAGCTTTCTTT
-,-,TRBV7-6,TRBJ2-2,CASSLVSTGELFF,TGTGCCAGCAGCTTAGTCAGCACCGGGGAGCTGTTTTTT
-,-,TRBV5-1,TRBJ1-5,CASSSDSNQPQHF,TGCGCCAGCAGCTCGGACAGTAATCAGCCCCAGCATTTT
-,few,TRBV11-2,TRBJ1-2,CASRKPGQQRGYTF,TGTGCCAGCAGGAAGCCAGGACAGCAGCGAGGCTACACCTTC
TRBD2,-,TRBV19,TRBJ2-7,CASSTLAGRSYEQYF,TGTGCCAGTAGTACCCTAGCGGGGCGATCCTACGAGCAGTACTTC
-,few,TRBV5-1,TRBJ2-7,CASSFSLQGSYEQYF,TGCGCCAGCAGCTTTTCATTACAGGGATCCTACGAGCAGTACTTC
TRBD2,-,TRBV19,TRBJ2-5,CASRIWRGLETQYF,TGTGCCAGTAGAATATGGCGGGGGTTGGAGACCCAGTACTTC
-,once,TRBV19,TRBJ2-1,CASTEGAEQFF,TGTGCCTCAACGGAGGGGGCTGAGCAGTTCTTC
TRBD1,few,TRBV9,TRBJ1-3,CASSVSTGAGNTIYF,TGTGCCAGCAGCGTTTCGACAGGGGCTGGAAACACCATATATTTT
-,-,TRBV19,TRBJ2-7,CASSIGRGTYEQYF,TGTGCCAGTAGTATAGGGAGGGGAACCTACGAGCAGTACTTC